This record looks at one TCR beta chain sequence and its context. Its antigen remains unidentified. Base qualities are not provided; no much larger clone lies one nucleotide away. The data belong to a study of blood T cell repertoires in COVID-19 (dated by TCRdb to 2020 to 2021). Broadly, across the study: The collaborator samples originated in the United States, Italy and Spain and spanned the acute and convalescent phases of COVID-19. The prospective study material was composed of cDNA or gDNA derived from T cells, B-cell-depleted T cells, or PBMCs. The dataset comprised deeply sampled blood TCRbeta repertoires from subjects exposed to, actively infected with, or recovered from COVID-19. The repertoires were released in a freely available public database meant as a resource for research on the immune response to SARS-CoV-2. Samples came from the ongoing ImmuneRACE study (first 160 participants) plus 1,254 subjects from 6 global collaborators. The sample metadata nearly always contained a de-identified subject ID, COVID-19 status, age in years and sex. HLA class I and class II types, where available, came from metadata supplied by the sample provider rather than from assay-based typing.

Participants in the prospective study were enrolled through a virtual design, were aged about 18 to 90 years, and lived in under 25 United States geographic areas. In the prospective study, participants were assigned to cohorts based on the clinical history participants reported in a screening survey and a study questionnaire. In the prospective study, mobile phlebotomists collected whole blood, serum and a nasopharyngeal or oropharyngeal swab from each participant. Participants in the prospective study had the option to provide additional blood draws and questionnaires over a 2-month period. Before DNA extraction, blood samples from the prospective study were shipped at room temperature or frozen. CDR1 and CDR2 (SGHNT, YYREEE) derive from the germline V gene (reference sequence). Measured from the cysteine to the phenylalanine, the CDR3 is 16 residues long. Only the CDR3 part of the read is kept: 48 bases, read in frame from the first base. V is cut back by 5 bases and J by 2 bases, with 10 bases in the junction unmatched.

Study-wide findings and limitations: The amount of clinical and demographic metadata varied by source and participant and was provided uncurated.

TCRbeta CDR3 regions were amplified from genomic DNA by means of the immunoSEQ Assay, a bias-controlled multiplex PCR. As for how the authors treated the data: Nucleated cell counts per sample were estimated from amplification of reference gene primers within the assay. To quantify the absolute abundance of each unique TCRbeta CDR3 rearrangement, sequence reads were collapsed and filtered. For each sample, productive Simpson clonality was calculated as the square root of Simpson's diversity index over productive rearrangements. TCRdb mirrors the immuneACCESS table, restricted to in-frame sequences. Some clones are absent from its copies; in checked studies, under half trace to an unresolved V gene, and the reason for the others is unknown. That table supplies the V and J calls and clone size; D and trimming were determined from the DNA. Across this sample there are hundreds of thousands of clones, with approximately 84% seen only once. Jointly, the top ten make up roughly 3.5% of the sample.

This TCR was sampled from a woman aged 40 to 49 with acute COVID-19. Recombination linked TRBV5-4 to TRBJ2-3; TRBD2 lines up with 8 middle nucleotides. Sequencing was carried out using PBMCs or T cells enriched from blood (not recorded which). The CDR3 is CASSSAAGRVTDTQYF. Read as DNA, the sequence is TGTGCCAGCAGTTCGGCGGCCGGGAGGGTCACAGATACGCAGTATTTT.